The rows below give T cell receptor beta chains drawn from one sample of a study of sequential checkpoint blockade in melanoma. Repertoires were generated with immunoSEQ multiplex PCR, while TCRdb's copy carries only in-frame clones and drops some. The table shows more than 25,000 clones, with 60% to 85% occurring only once. This specimen consisted of CD8+ T cells sorted from blood (inferred from file names), obtained from a patient given nivolumab and ipilimumab in sequence. Receptors originate from a human donor with melanoma. Both conserved end residues are part of each CDR3. D genes are given only for firm matches. Not all rows give a size; the values are once, few, many and, for expanded clones, a class.

V gene: TRBV7-2
D gene: TRBD1
J gene: TRBJ1-5
clone size: few
CDR3 DNA: TGTGCCAGCAGCGTCGGGACAGGGAAAAATCAGCCCCAGCATTTT
CDR3 protein: CASSVGTGKNQPQHF

V gene: TRBV5-1
D gene: TRBD1
J gene: TRBJ2-7
clone size: few
CDR3 DNA: TGCGCCAGCAGCTCTTTCCGACAGGGGGGTTCCTACGAGCAGTACTTC
CDR3 protein: CASSSFRQGGSYEQYF

V gene: TRBV5-6
D gene: TRBD1
J gene: TRBJ1-2
clone size: -
CDR3 DNA: TGTGCCAGCAGCTCTGGGACAGGGGGTATGGATGGCTACACCTTC
CDR3 protein: CASSSGTGGMDGYTF

V gene: TRBV13
D gene: -
J gene: TRBJ1-4
clone size: -
CDR3 DNA: TGTGCCAGCAGCTTAGCACCGACAGAACTTAATGAAAAACTGTTTTTT
CDR3 protein: CASSLAPTELNEKLFF

V gene: TRBV11-2
D gene: -
J gene: TRBJ2-2
clone size: -
CDR3 DNA: TGTGCCAGCAGCTTATTGAGTTTTTCGGGGGAGCTGTTTTTT
CDR3 protein: CASSLLSFSGELFF

V gene: TRBV4-3
D gene: -
J gene: TRBJ2-7
clone size: -
CDR3 DNA: TGCGCCAGCAGCCAGGGGGACACCTCCTACGAGCAGTACTTC
CDR3 protein: CASSQGDTSYEQYF

V gene: TRBV30
D gene: TRBD1
J gene: TRBJ1-2
clone size: -
CDR3 DNA: TGTGCCTGGAGGGACAGGGGGATGGAAGGGTATGGCTACACCTTC
CDR3 protein: CAWRDRGMEGYGYTF

V gene: TRBV29-1
D gene: -
J gene: TRBJ1-1
clone size: -
CDR3 DNA: TGCAGCGTTGCTTTCAGGGGAAACACTGAAGCTTTCTTT
CDR3 protein: CSVAFRGNTEAFF

V gene: TRBV19
D gene: -
J gene: TRBJ2-7
clone size: -
CDR3 DNA: TGTGCCAGTAGCCTGGGACTTTCTTCCTACGAGCAGTACTTC
CDR3 protein: CASSLGLSSYEQYF

V gene: TRBV2
D gene: TRBD2
J gene: TRBJ2-2
clone size: few
CDR3 DNA: TGTGCCAGCAGTGAATTGTTAGCGGGGGGTGCCTCGAACACCGGGGAGCTGTTTTTT
CDR3 protein: CASSELLAGGASNTGELFF

V gene: TRBV5-1
D gene: TRBD1
J gene: TRBJ2-1
clone size: -
CDR3 DNA: TGCGCCAGCAGGGGACAGGGGTTGGTCGAGCAGTTCTTC
CDR3 protein: CASRGQGLVEQFF

V gene: TRBV7-8
D gene: -
J gene: TRBJ1-1
clone size: -
CDR3 DNA: TGTGCCAGCAGCTCACAGGGCTACACTGAAGCTTTCTTT
CDR3 protein: CASSSQGYTEAFF

V gene: TRBV9
D gene: -
J gene: TRBJ2-6
clone size: once
CDR3 DNA: TGTGCCAGCAGCCCCCCCCGGACAAGAAGTGAGGTCTCTGGGGCCAACGTCCTGACTTTC
CDR3 protein: CASSPPRTRSEVSGANVLTF

V gene: TRBV28
D gene: TRBD1
J gene: TRBJ2-7
clone size: -
CDR3 DNA: TGTGCCAGCAGTACCCGGGACAGGGTCCCCTACGAGCAGTACTTC
CDR3 protein: CASSTRDRVPYEQYF

V gene: TRBV6-1
D gene: -
J gene: TRBJ1-2
clone size: -
CDR3 DNA: TGTGCCAGCAGTGAACCTGAGTACGGGAACAACTATGGCTACACCTTC
CDR3 protein: CASSEPEYGNNYGYTF

V gene: TRBV28
D gene: TRBD2
J gene: TRBJ2-3
clone size: -
CDR3 DNA: TGTGCCAGCAGCCGGACTAGCGGGGGTGATACGCAGTATTTT
CDR3 protein: CASSRTSGGDTQYF

V gene: TRBV11-2
D gene: TRBD2
J gene: TRBJ2-1
clone size: -
CDR3 DNA: TGTGCCAGCAGTCGGACTAGCGGGGGGTACAATGAGCAGTTCTTC
CDR3 protein: CASSRTSGGYNEQFF

V gene: TRBV7-6
D gene: -
J gene: TRBJ2-3
clone size: -
CDR3 DNA: TGTGCCAGCAGCTTATTCCCAGATACAAGCACAGATACGCAGTATTTT
CDR3 protein: CASSLFPDTSTDTQYF

V gene: TRBV27
D gene: TRBD2
J gene: TRBJ2-1
clone size: -
CDR3 DNA: TGTGCCAGCAGGACCCTTCGACTAGCTCTGGAGCAGTTCTTC
CDR3 protein: CASRTLRLALEQFF

V gene: TRBV27
D gene: -
J gene: TRBJ1-2
clone size: -
CDR3 DNA: TGTGCCAGCAGGACAGAGAACTATGGCTACACCTTC
CDR3 protein: CASRTENYGYTF

V gene: TRBV4-1
D gene: -
J gene: TRBJ1-3
clone size: -
CDR3 DNA: TGCGCCAGCAGCCAAGTACTAGTAGGGAGTTGGGACACCATATATTTT
CDR3 protein: CASSQVLVGSWDTIYF

V gene: TRBV4-1
D gene: TRBD1
J gene: TRBJ2-7
clone size: -
CDR3 DNA: TGCGCCAGCAGGAAAGGGACAGGGGGTCCCTACGAGCAGTACTTC
CDR3 protein: CASRKGTGGPYEQYF

V gene: TRBV7-6
D gene: -
J gene: TRBJ2-5
clone size: -
CDR3 DNA: TGTGCCAGCAGCAAGACTATAGGACCGCAGCACCAAGAGACCCAGTACTTC
CDR3 protein: CASSKTIGPQHQETQYF

V gene: TRBV9
D gene: -
J gene: TRBJ2-3
clone size: once
CDR3 DNA: TGTGCCAGCAGCTTCTTAAGCGGAGATACGCAGTATTTT
CDR3 protein: CASSFLSGDTQYF

V gene: TRBV27
D gene: TRBD1
J gene: TRBJ2-2
clone size: -
CDR3 DNA: TGTGCCAGCAGTTCCCCCCCTGACAGGGGGCCGAGCGGGGAGCTGTTTTTT
CDR3 protein: CASSSPPDRGPSGELFF

V gene: TRBV9
D gene: TRBD1
J gene: TRBJ1-1
clone size: once
CDR3 DNA: TGTGCCAGCAGGGGACAGGGTACTGAAGCTTTCTTT
CDR3 protein: CASRGQGTEAFF

V gene: TRBV10-3
D gene: TRBD1
J gene: TRBJ1-2
clone size: few
CDR3 DNA: TGTGCCAGCAGTTACTCGACAGGGTATGGCTACACCTTC
CDR3 protein: CASSYSTGYGYTF

V gene: TRBV19
D gene: TRBD2
J gene: TRBJ2-2
clone size: -
CDR3 DNA: TGTGCCAGTAGTCTAGCGGGGGGGCCCGGCACCGGGGAGCTGTTTTTT
CDR3 protein: CASSLAGGPGTGELFF

V gene: TRBV15
D gene: -
J gene: TRBJ1-4
clone size: -
CDR3 DNA: TGTGCCACCAGCGGGGAGAGGGCGACTAATGAAAAACTGTTTTTT
CDR3 protein: CATSGERATNEKLFF

V gene: TRBV29-1
D gene: -
J gene: TRBJ2-1
clone size: -
CDR3 DNA: TGCAGCGTTTCACCCCCAGCGGGCTTTAACAATGAGCAGTTCTTC
CDR3 protein: CSVSPPAGFNNEQFF

V gene: TRBV7-9
D gene: -
J gene: TRBJ1-6
clone size: -
CDR3 DNA: TGTGCCAGCAGCCGGACAGCAAATTCACCCCTCCACTTT
CDR3 protein: CASSRTANSPLHF

V gene: TRBV30
D gene: -
J gene: TRBJ1-1
clone size: -
CDR3 DNA: TGTGCCTGTCCTCTACGGGGGGAAAGGTCCACTGAAGCTTTCTTT
CDR3 protein: CACPLRGERSTEAFF

V gene: TRBV6-1
D gene: TRBD1
J gene: TRBJ2-5
clone size: few
CDR3 DNA: TGTGCCAGCAGCCGGGACAGAGCTGTCCAAGAGACCCAGTACTTC
CDR3 protein: CASSRDRAVQETQYF

V gene: TRBV7-6
D gene: -
J gene: TRBJ2-7
clone size: -
CDR3 DNA: TGTGCCAGCAGCTCAACACCGAGGGTCGAGCAGTACTTC
CDR3 protein: CASSSTPRVEQYF

V gene: TRBV9
D gene: -
J gene: TRBJ2-7
clone size: once
CDR3 DNA: TGTGCCAGCAGCGAGGTGGAGGGACCGGTCGAGCAGTACTTC
CDR3 protein: CASSEVEGPVEQYF

V gene: TRBV14
D gene: -
J gene: TRBJ2-5
clone size: -
CDR3 DNA: TGTGCCAGCAGCCAAGATCACAGGGCGAAAGAGACCCAGTACTTC
CDR3 protein: CASSQDHRAKETQYF

V gene: TRBV30
D gene: -
J gene: TRBJ1-1
clone size: -
CDR3 DNA: TGTGCCTGGAGTCTCTACACTGAAGCTTTCTTT
CDR3 protein: CAWSLYTEAFF

V gene: TRBV5-4
D gene: -
J gene: TRBJ1-2
clone size: once
CDR3 DNA: TGTGCCAGCAGCTTCGGTTCGTGGGAGAGATCCAACTATGGCTACACCTTC
CDR3 protein: CASSFGSWERSNYGYTF

V gene: TRBV11-2
D gene: TRBD1
J gene: TRBJ2-7
clone size: -
CDR3 DNA: TGTGCCAGCAGCTTAGATCGGGACAGGCTCTACGAGCAGTACTTC
CDR3 protein: CASSLDRDRLYEQYF

V gene: TRBV4-2
D gene: TRBD1
J gene: TRBJ2-1
clone size: -
CDR3 DNA: TGTGCCAGCAGCCCACTACAGGGGCTTCCTCCAAACAATGAGCAGTTCTTC
CDR3 protein: CASSPLQGLPPNNEQFF

V gene: TRBV6-6
D gene: -
J gene: TRBJ2-2
clone size: -
CDR3 DNA: TGTGCCAGCACCACTCCTGACCCCGTCTCCGGGAAGCTGTTTTTT
CDR3 protein: CASTTPDPVSGKLFF

V gene: TRBV28
D gene: TRBD2
J gene: TRBJ2-7
clone size: -
CDR3 DNA: TGTGCCAGCCTAGCGGGGGGTACATCCTACGAGCAGTACTTC
CDR3 protein: CASLAGGTSYEQYF

V gene: TRBV5-1
D gene: TRBD2
J gene: TRBJ2-3
clone size: -
CDR3 DNA: TGCGCCAGCAGCTTGGAGACTAGCCGGGATACGCAGTATTTT
CDR3 protein: CASSLETSRDTQYF

V gene: TRBV6-5
D gene: -
J gene: TRBJ1-1
clone size: -
CDR3 DNA: TGTGCCAGCAGTCCGCGCGGGGGCACTGAAGCTTTCTTT
CDR3 protein: CASSPRGGTEAFF

V gene: TRBV5-8
D gene: TRBD2
J gene: TRBJ2-2
clone size: few
CDR3 DNA: TGTGCCAGCAGCGTCCTAGCGGGGGGTGACACCGGGGAGCTGTTTTTT
CDR3 protein: CASSVLAGGDTGELFF

V gene: TRBV27
D gene: TRBD1
J gene: TRBJ2-7
clone size: -
CDR3 DNA: TGTGCCAGCAGTTGGGACAGCTCCTACGAGCAGTACTTC
CDR3 protein: CASSWDSSYEQYF

V gene: TRBV27
D gene: -
J gene: TRBJ1-6
clone size: -
CDR3 DNA: TGTGCCACCGCGGTGGAGCCAAATTCACCCCTCCACTTT
CDR3 protein: CATAVEPNSPLHF

V gene: TRBV9
D gene: TRBD2
J gene: TRBJ2-1
clone size: -
CDR3 DNA: TGTGCCAGCAGCGTAGGGGGAGGGGCGGGTAATGAGCAGTTCTTC
CDR3 protein: CASSVGGGAGNEQFF

V gene: TRBV7-6
D gene: -
J gene: TRBJ1-1
clone size: -
CDR3 DNA: TGTGCCAGCAGCCCGTGGGCTTCAATGAACACTGAAGCTTTCTTT
CDR3 protein: CASSPWASMNTEAFF

V gene: TRBV4-3
D gene: -
J gene: TRBJ1-2
clone size: -
CDR3 DNA: TGCGCCAGCAGCCAGGGGCCGTCTTGGGATGGCTACACCTTC
CDR3 protein: CASSQGPSWDGYTF